These 26 T cell receptor beta chains were sequenced from one sample in a study of early T cells in non-severe SARS-CoV-2 infection. TCRdb re-called the 5' RACE reads with MiXCR, one entry per CDR3 protein. The table has 20,000 to 30,000 distinct CDR3 sequences, 4% to 6% seen once. The sequenced material came from whole blood. These receptors came from an adult who was a healthcare worker with PCR-confirmed SARS-CoV-2 infection or an uninfected control (not recorded which).

In its sample, this clonotype was seen many times. At one end the junction does not follow the germline gene, possibly because of a read error. V gene TRBV10-2 combines with J gene TRBJ2-1; no clear D gene. This CDR3 has 16 residues. Per germline, CDR1 WSHSY and CDR2 SAAADI. The CDR3 region has the DNA TGCGCCAGCAGGGAGTTTGGCGGCGGCTCCTACAATGAGCAGTTCTTC. Protein: CASREFGGGSYNEQFF.

This clonotype turned up a few times. The V gene is TRBV19, the J gene TRBJ2-1, with a tentative D call TRBD2 (5 bases). The CDR3 loop spans 15 amino acids. Trimming cost V 2 bases and J 7 bases, with 15 bases left between them. CDR1 LNHDA and CDR2 SQIVND come from the germline V gene (reference sequence). For the CDR3, the DNA is TGTGCCAGTAGTATAAGTACGGCCTCGGGGAATGAGCAGTTCTTC. Amino acids: CASSISTASGNEQFF.

The rearrangement uses TRBV10-2 and TRBJ1-1, with TRBD1 matching over 9 bases. This CDR3 has 16 residues. Germline V gives CDR1 WSHSY, CDR2 SAAADI. The J segment lost 5 bases and the V segment lost 5 bases, leaving 12 bases of the junction unmatched. In DNA, the CDR3 is TGCGCCAGCAGTCAAAGGGGACAGGGAGGTTCGACTGAAGCTTTCTTT. Residues: CASSQRGQGGSTEAFF.

This clonotype was observed at least ten times. This sequence joins TRBV7-6 and TRBJ2-7; 9 nucleotides agree with TRBD1. Trimming at V came to 4 bases and at J to 3 bases, leaving 7 bases not matched to a gene. Germline CDR1 SGHVS, CDR2 FNYEAQ. The CDR3 spans 15 residues. The chain's CDR3 is CASSSGQGVHYEQYF. The CDR3 nucleotides are TGTGCCAGCAGCTCGGGACAGGGCGTGCACTACGAGCAGTACTTC.

This clonotype is classed as medium-sized. J is TRBJ2-7 and V is TRBV4-2; D tentatively reads TRBD1 or TRBD2 (6 bases each). Trimming removed 6 bases from V and 0 bases from J, with 12 bases in between. Germline V gives CDR1 LGHNA, CDR2 YNFKEQ. There are 14 residues in the CDR3. The CDR3 loop is CASSVGGSSYEQYF. CDR3 bases: TGTGCCAGCAGTGTGGGGGGCTCCTCCTACGAGCAGTACTTC.

This clonotype has only a few counts. The gene calls are TRBV4-1 and TRBJ1-1, with D possibly TRBD1 on 5 matching bases. Trimming removed 0 bases from V and 0 bases from J, with 8 bases in between. The germline CDR1 and CDR2 sequences are MGHRA and YSYEKL. This CDR3 contains 15 residues. For the CDR3, the DNA is TGCGCCAGCAGCCAAGACCGACAGATGAACACTGAAGCTTTCTTT. Translated, it gives CASSQDRQMNTEAFF.

This clonotype was observed a handful of times. The chain is built from TRBV20-1 and TRBJ2-7, with 9 bases fitting TRBD2. With 0 bases clipped from V and 0 bases from J, the junction kept 3 bases outside the gene matches. This CDR3 is built from 15 residues. Germline CDR1 reads DFQATT; CDR2 reads SNEGSKA (reference sequence). CDR3 in amino acids: CSARELAGGSYEQYF. CDR3 sequence (DNA): TGCAGTGCTAGAGAACTAGCGGGCGGCTCCTACGAGCAGTACTTC.

This clonotype occurred many times. The chain is built from TRBV11-3 and TRBJ2-1; 9 bases line up with TRBD2. The V gene end was trimmed by 4 bases and the J gene end by 3 bases; junction bases not matched to a gene: 4. Germline values: CDR1 SGHNT, CDR2 YENEEA. This CDR3 comprises 15 residues. The CDR3 sequence is CASSSRGGDYNEQFF. The DNA of the CDR3 is TGTGCCAGCAGCTCCCGCGGGGGGGACTACAATGAGCAGTTCTTC.

This clonotype was seen more than once but under ten times. The V call is TRBV7-2, the J call TRBJ2-3, with 8 positions matching TRBD1. This CDR3 has 14 residues. Germline CDR1 SGHTA, CDR2 FQGNSA. V shed 6 bases and J 1 base; nucleotides not matched to a gene: 3. The CDR3 DNA sequence: TGTGCCAGCAGGAAGGGACAGGGCACAGATACGCAGTATTTT. It translates to CASRKGQGTDTQYF. Full variable domain (remainder filled in from reference TRBV7-2 and TRBJ2-3): GAGVSQSPSNKVTEKGKDVELRCDPISGHTALYWYRQSLGQGLEFLIYFQGNSAPDKSGLPSDRFSAERTGGSVSTLTIQRTQQEDSAVYLCASRKGQGTDTQYFGPGTRLTVL.

This rearrangement joins TRBV6-2 or TRBV6-3 to TRBJ2-3; 8 bases are shared with TRBD2. Germline CDR1 is MNHEY and CDR2 is SVGEGT. V was clipped by 6 bases and J by 5 bases; unmatched bases: 10. This CDR3 is built from 15 residues. The CDR3 region has the DNA TGTGCCAGCAGCCCGGGACTAGGGGCGGTAGATACGCAGTATTTT. Protein: CASSPGLGAVDTQYF.

The chain combines TRBV4-1 with TRBJ2-3, with D possibly matching TRBD1 (5 bases). V lost 3 bases, J lost 6 bases, and 13 bases lay in between. Germline CDR1 reads MGHRA; CDR2 reads YSYEKL. The CDR3 is made up of 14 amino acids. CDR3 region: CASSQPQGLDTQYF. CDR3 nucleotides: TGCGCCAGCAGCCAGCCCCAGGGCCTGGATACGCAGTATTTT.

This clonotype was counted ten times or more. The chain has TRBV25-1 and TRBJ1-1, with a possible D match to TRBD1 (5 bases). CDR1 is MGHDK, CDR2 SYGVNS, per germline. CDR3 length: 13 amino acids. The germline V and J ends were trimmed by 7 bases and 1 base, with 10 bases remaining between them. For the CDR3, the DNA is TGTGCCAGCACAGGGACGGCGAACACTGAAGCTTTCTTT. Its protein is CASTGTANTEAFF.

Many counts were recorded for this clonotype. The CDR3 DNA is TGTGCCAGCAGCCCTCGGGACAGGGATGGCGAGCAGTACTTC. It encodes CASSPRDRDGEQYF. J is TRBJ2-7 and V is TRBV3-1; TRBD1 matches 9 bases. This CDR3 has 14 amino acids. The ends lost 4 bases at V and 6 bases at J; junction bases unmatched: 7. Germline CDR1 is LGHDT and CDR2 is YNNKEL (reference sequence).

The CDR3 coding sequence is TGCGCCAGCAGCACCAGACTAGCATCCCTCAATGAGCAGTTCTTC. Its protein product is CASSTRLASLNEQFF. The chain recombines TRBV5-1 with TRBJ2-1; 7 bases match TRBD2. The CDR3 extends over 15 amino acids. The germline CDR1 and CDR2 sequences are SGHRS and YFSETQ. J was trimmed by 6 bases and V by 4 bases; bases with no gene match: 10.

Only a few counts were recorded for this clonotype. This rearrangement joins TRBV9 to TRBJ2-5, with D perhaps TRBD2 (6 bases). Germline CDR1 and CDR2: SGDLS and YYNGEE. The V end lost 4 bases, the J end lost 1 base, and 14 bases lay between the germline ends. CDR3 length equals 15 residues. The CDR3 loop reads CASSSHGGAQETQYF. The CDR3, as DNA: TGTGCCAGCAGCTCTCACGGCGGGGCCCAAGAGACCCAGTACTTC.

This clonotype was observed many times. J is TRBJ2-1 and V is TRBV20-1; 8 bases match TRBD2. The CDR3 is 13 residues long. The germline gives CDR1 DFQATT, CDR2 SNEGSKA (reference sequence). In DNA, the CDR3 is TGCAGCAACGCAGGGACTAGAAACAATGAGCAGTTCTTC. Translating it yields CSNAGTRNNEQFF.

A few counts support this clonotype. This chain connects TRBV20-1 to TRBJ2-7, with D perhaps TRBD1 (6 bases). From germline, CDR1 is DFQATT and CDR2 SNEGSKA (reference sequence). Trimming cost V 2 bases and J 1 base, with 18 bases left between them. The CDR3 is 16 amino acids. CDR3: CSARPLGAGVSYEQYF. DNA for the CDR3: TGCAGTGCTAGACCTCTCGGGGCAGGGGTTTCCTACGAGCAGTACTTC.

Ten or more counts support this clonotype. The V and J genes are TRBV7-8 and TRBJ1-1, with TRBD1 matching over 7 bases. This CDR3 has 14 amino acids. With 3 bases clipped from V and 1 base from J, the junction kept 2 bases outside the gene matches. Germline lookup yields CDR1 SGHVS and CDR2 FQNEAQ. The CDR3 sequence: CASSLYRGNTEAFF. Written as DNA, the CDR3 is TGTGCCAGCAGCTTGTACAGGGGGAACACTGAAGCTTTCTTT.

The gene calls are TRBV20-1 and TRBJ2-5; perhaps TRBD2 as D (5 bases). The germline V gene has CDR1 DFQATT and CDR2 SNEGSKA (reference sequence). The CDR3 totals 17 residues. V lost 8 bases and J lost 1, with 26 bases in between. CDR3 nucleotide sequence: TGCAGTACAGATGGTGGAGGCCACCCAACGTTCCAAGAGACCCAGTACTTC. Protein sequence: CSTDGGGHPTFQETQYF.

Ten or more counts support this clonotype. The chain uses TRBV11-3 and TRBJ2-3, with D perhaps matching TRBD1 (5 bases). This CDR3 spans 14 amino acids. Germline CDR1 is SGHNT and CDR2 is YENEEA. The ends were cut back, 1 base at V and 6 bases at J, with 11 bases in the middle. The chain's CDR3 is CASSLGTQRDTQYF. In DNA, the CDR3 is TGTGCCAGCAGCTTAGGGACACAAAGGGATACGCAGTATTTT.

The gene calls are TRBV2 and TRBJ2-7; D remains ambiguous. The germline CDR1 and CDR2 sequences are SNHLY and FYNNEI. The CDR3 is made up of 12 amino acids. The V end lost 7 bases, the J end lost 0 bases, and 7 bases lay between the germline ends. CDR3 region: CASTGDSYEQYF. The CDR3 nucleotides read TGTGCCAGCACTGGGGACTCCTACGAGCAGTACTTC.

The chain recombines TRBV12-3 or TRBV12-4 with TRBJ2-3, with D possibly TRBD2 on 6 matching bases. V was pared by 1 base and J by 1 base, with 15 bases between. The CDR3 covers 17 residues. DNA for the CDR3: TGTGCCAGCAGTTTAGAGGAACCCGGGGGACGCACAGATACGCAGTATTTT. Its translation is CASSLEEPGGRTDTQYF.

This clonotype was counted ten times or more. V is TRBV29-1 and J is TRBJ2-7; 8 bases map to TRBD2. V lost 4 bases, J lost 3 bases, and 2 bases stayed unmatched. This CDR3 contains 12 residues. Germline values: CDR1 SQVTM, CDR2 ANQGSEA. The CDR3: CSVGGGYYEQYF. The CDR3 region has the DNA TGCAGCGTTGGCGGGGGGTACTACGAGCAGTACTTC.

The chain joins TRBV12-3 or TRBV12-4 to TRBJ2-7; no clear D gene. The ends were cut back, 4 bases at V and 0 bases at J, with 10 bases in the middle. CDR3 length: 14 residues. CDR3: CASSYDTRSYEQYF. CDR3 DNA sequence: TGTGCCAGCAGTTATGACACCCGCTCCTACGAGCAGTACTTC.

The chain couples TRBV6-6 to TRBJ1-1; D remains unclear. Trimming stripped 7 bases from V and 3 bases from J, with 15 bases between. The germline gives CDR1 MNHNY, CDR2 SVGAGI (reference sequence). The CDR3 is 14 amino acids. CDR3 nucleotides: TGTGCCAGCACCGTCTCGGGCCAAGACACTGAAGCTTTCTTT. Its translation: CASTVSGQDTEAFF.

As concerns this clonotype: Just one base apart from a much larger clone, this may be a read error. The chain has TRBV7-9 and TRBJ2-1; D might be TRBD1 or TRBD2, each matching 5 bases. The CDR3 covers 14 residues. CDR1 and CDR2 from the germline V gene are SEHNR and FQNEAQ (reference sequence). This CDR3 reads CARSLYVGDNEQFF. The CDR3 region has the DNA TGTGCCCGCAGCTTATACGTGGGGGACAATGAGCAGTTCTTC.